The 4 T cell receptor beta chains presented below share a single source sample, sequenced in a study of beta chain features in type 1 diabetes. Whole-study results and caveats: TCRB CDR3 length was moderately but significantly reduced in all four CD4+ subsets of Type 1 diabetes patients.

Their antigens are not known. Isolated RNA was reverse transcribed in full, so expressed TCRB transcripts were sequenced. The data were produced by immunoSEQ multiplex PCR, yet TCRdb's version contains in-frame clones alone and is incomplete. The table lists some 190,000 clones, about 7.8% of them singletons. The sample was central memory CD4+ T cells from blood. Receptor source: a woman aged 35 to 49 with type 1 diabetes.

CDR3 nucleotides: TGTGCCAGCAGCCCGAATGCCGGGGGGACGATTTCCTACGAGCAGTACTTC. Encoded protein: CASSPNAGGTISYEQYF. The chain couples TRBV13 to TRBJ2-7; TRBD2 matches at 7 bases. Germline CDR1 PRHDT, CDR2 FYEKMQ (reference sequence). The CDR3 totals 17 residues. V lost 5 bases, J lost 1 base, and 14 bases stayed unmatched.

V usage is TRBV9 and J usage is TRBJ1-5; D is ambiguous. The germline V gene has CDR1 SGDLS and CDR2 YYNGEE. V was shortened by 2 bases and J by 9 bases, with 12 bases between the two germline ends. The CDR3 has 13 residues. The CDR3 region has the DNA TGTGCCAGCAGCGTCCTGAGCCTCGGGCCCCAGCATTTT. Its translation: CASSVLSLGPQHF.

This clone is medium-sized by share. The chain uses TRBV7-3 and TRBJ2-6; possibly TRBD2 for D (7 bases). Looked up from germline, CDR1 is SGHTA and CDR2 is FQGTGA. This CDR3 has 17 amino acids. V shed 6 bases and J shed 0 bases, with 15 bases lying between them. The CDR3 nucleotides are TGTGCCAGCAGTGGGGGGGCGGCAAGCTCTGGGGCCAACGTCCTGACTTTC. It codes for CASSGGAASSGANVLTF.

With regard to this clone: This specimen includes other DNA sequences encoding the same CDR3. The V and J genes are TRBV5-1 and TRBJ1-5; possible D gene TRBD1, 6 bases. Trimming removed 4 bases at V and 4 bases at J, with 9 bases between. Per the germline V gene, CDR1 is SGHRS and CDR2 is YFSETQ. The CDR3 covers 13 residues. The CDR3 here is CASSPDSNQPQHF. DNA of the CDR3: TGCGCCAGCAGCCCGGACAGTAATCAGCCCCAGCATTTT.